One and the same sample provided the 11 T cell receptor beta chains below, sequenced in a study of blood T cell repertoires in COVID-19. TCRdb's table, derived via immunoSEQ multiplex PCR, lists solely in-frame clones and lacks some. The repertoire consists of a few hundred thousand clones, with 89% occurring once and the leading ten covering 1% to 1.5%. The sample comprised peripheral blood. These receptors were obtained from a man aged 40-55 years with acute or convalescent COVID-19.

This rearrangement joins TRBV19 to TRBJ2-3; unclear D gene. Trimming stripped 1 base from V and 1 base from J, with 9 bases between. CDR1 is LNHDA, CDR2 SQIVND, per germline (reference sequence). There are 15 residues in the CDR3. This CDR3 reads CASSIAGQGTDTQYF. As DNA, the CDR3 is TGTGCCAGTAGTATAGCTGGGCAGGGCACAGATACGCAGTATTTT. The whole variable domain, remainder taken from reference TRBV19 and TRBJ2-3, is DGGITQSPKYLFRKEGQNVTLSCEQNLNHDAMYWYRQDPGQGLRLIYYSQIVNDFQKGDIAEGYSVSREKKESFPLTVTSAQKNPTAFYLCASSIAGQGTDTQYFGPGTRLTVL.

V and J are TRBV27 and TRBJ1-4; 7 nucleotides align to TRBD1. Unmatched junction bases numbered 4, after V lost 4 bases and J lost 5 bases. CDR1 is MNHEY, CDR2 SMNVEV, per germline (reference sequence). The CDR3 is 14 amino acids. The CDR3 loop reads CASSSSRGNEKLFF. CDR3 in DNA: TGTGCCAGCAGTTCGAGCAGGGGGAATGAAAAACTGTTTTTT.

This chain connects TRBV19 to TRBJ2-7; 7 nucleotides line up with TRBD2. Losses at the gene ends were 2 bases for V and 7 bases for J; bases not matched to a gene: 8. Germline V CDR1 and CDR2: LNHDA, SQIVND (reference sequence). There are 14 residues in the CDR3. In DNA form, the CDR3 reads TGTGCCAGTAGTATACAGGGACTAACTAAGGAGCAGTACTTC. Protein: CASSIQGLTKEQYF.

The CDR3 is CASSTQQINEKLFF. The CDR3 coding sequence is TGTGCCAGCAGCACACAGCAAATTAATGAAAAACTGTTTTTT. The chain has TRBV28 and TRBJ1-4; D unresolved. V was shortened by 6 bases and J by 4 bases, with 12 bases between the two germline ends. In germline, CDR1 is MDHEN, CDR2 SYDVKM. This CDR3 region has 14 residues.

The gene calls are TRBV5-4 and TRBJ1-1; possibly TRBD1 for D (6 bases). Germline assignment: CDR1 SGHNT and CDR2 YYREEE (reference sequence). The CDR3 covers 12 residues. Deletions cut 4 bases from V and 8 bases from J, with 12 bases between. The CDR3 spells CASSPTGNEAFF. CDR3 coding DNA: TGTGCCAGCAGCCCTACAGGGAACGAAGCTTTCTTT.

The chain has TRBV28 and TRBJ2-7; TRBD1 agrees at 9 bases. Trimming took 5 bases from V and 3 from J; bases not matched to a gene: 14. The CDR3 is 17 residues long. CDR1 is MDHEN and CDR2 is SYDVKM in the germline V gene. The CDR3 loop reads CASSLATFYRGLYEQYF. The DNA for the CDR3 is TGTGCCAGCAGTCTCGCCACATTCTACAGGGGGCTCTACGAGCAGTACTTC.

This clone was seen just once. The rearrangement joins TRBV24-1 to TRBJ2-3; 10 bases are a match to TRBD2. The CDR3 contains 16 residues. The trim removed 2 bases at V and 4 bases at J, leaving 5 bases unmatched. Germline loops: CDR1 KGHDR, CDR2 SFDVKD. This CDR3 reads CATSDWKREGADTQYF. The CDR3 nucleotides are TGTGCCACCAGTGATTGGAAGCGGGAGGGGGCAGATACGCAGTATTTT.

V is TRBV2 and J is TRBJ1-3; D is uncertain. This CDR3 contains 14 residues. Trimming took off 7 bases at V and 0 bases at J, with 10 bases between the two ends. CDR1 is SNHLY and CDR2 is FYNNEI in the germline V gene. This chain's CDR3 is CASTRGNSGNTIYF. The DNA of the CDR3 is TGTGCCAGCACGCGGGGAAACTCTGGAAACACCATATATTTT. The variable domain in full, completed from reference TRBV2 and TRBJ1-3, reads EPEVTQTPSHQVTQMGQEVILRCVPISNHLYFYWYRQILGQKVEFLVSFYNNEISEKSEIFDDQFSVERPDGSNFTLKIRSTKLEDSAMYFCASTRGNSGNTIYFGEGSWLTVV.

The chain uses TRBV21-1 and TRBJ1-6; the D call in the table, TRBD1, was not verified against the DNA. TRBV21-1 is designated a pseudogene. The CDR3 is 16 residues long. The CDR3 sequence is CASSAYRGRKNSPLHF. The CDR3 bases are TGTGCCAGCAGCGCCTACAGGGGTCGGAAAAATTCACCCCTCCACTTT.

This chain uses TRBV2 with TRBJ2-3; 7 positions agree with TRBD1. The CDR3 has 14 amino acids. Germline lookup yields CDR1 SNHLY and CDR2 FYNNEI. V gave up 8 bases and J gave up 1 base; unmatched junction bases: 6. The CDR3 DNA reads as TGTGCCAGCGAGGGGGCAGGGGGCACAGATACGCAGTATTTT. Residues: CASEGAGGTDTQYF.

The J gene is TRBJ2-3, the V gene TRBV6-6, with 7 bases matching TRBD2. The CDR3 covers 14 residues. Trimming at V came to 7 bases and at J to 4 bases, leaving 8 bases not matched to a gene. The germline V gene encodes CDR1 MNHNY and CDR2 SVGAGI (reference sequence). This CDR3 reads CASNPTSRADTQYF. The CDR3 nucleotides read TGTGCCAGCAACCCGACTAGCCGGGCAGATACGCAGTATTTT.